This entry features one T cell receptor beta chain sequence. Its antigen is not identified. This specimen belongs to a study of post-analysis software for immune sequencing data. Study-wide findings and caveats: F measure grouped same-batch samples tightly together. Among roughly 5 TRBV segments more frequent in patients than controls were TRBV5-6, TRBV5-1 and TRBV20-1.

V lost 2 bases to trimming and J lost 6 bases, with 12 bases between them. Germline lookup yields CDR1 SGHDT and CDR2 YYEEEE. The CDR3 extends over 13 amino acids. Unique molecular identifiers were built into the TCR beta cDNA libraries. Each CDR3 protein is one row after TCRdb ran MiXCR on the PCR reads. Here the sample spans a few hundred thousand distinct CDR3 sequences, more than 30% being singletons. The TCR sequence derives from a girl aged 2-9 years with multiple sclerosis. Material: blood. V is TRBV5-6 and J is TRBJ2-7; D unresolved. The CDR3 loop is CASSFKRRGEQYF. In DNA, the CDR3 is TGTGCCAGCAGCTTTAAGAGACGTGGCGAGCAGTACTTC. The full variable domain, its missing parts supplied by reference TRBV5-6 and TRBJ2-7, is DAGVTQSPTHLIKTRGQQVTLRCSPKSGHDTVSWYQQALGQGPQFIFQYYEEEERQRGNFPDRFSGHQFPNYSSELNVNALLLGDSALYLCASSFKRRGEQYFGPGTRLTVT.